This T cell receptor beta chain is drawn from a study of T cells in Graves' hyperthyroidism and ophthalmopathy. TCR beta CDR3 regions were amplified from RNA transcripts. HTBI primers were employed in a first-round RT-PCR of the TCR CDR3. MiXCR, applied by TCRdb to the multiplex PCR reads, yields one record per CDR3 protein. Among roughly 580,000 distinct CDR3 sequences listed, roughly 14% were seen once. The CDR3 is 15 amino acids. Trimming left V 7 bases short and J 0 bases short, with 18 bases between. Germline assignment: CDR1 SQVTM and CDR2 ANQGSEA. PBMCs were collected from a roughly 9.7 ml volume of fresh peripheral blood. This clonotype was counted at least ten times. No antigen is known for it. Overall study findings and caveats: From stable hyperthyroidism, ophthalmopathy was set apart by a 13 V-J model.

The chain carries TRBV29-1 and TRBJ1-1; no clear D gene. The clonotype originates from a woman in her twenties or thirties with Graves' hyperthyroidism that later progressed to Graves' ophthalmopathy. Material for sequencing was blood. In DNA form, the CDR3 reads TGCAGCGGCGCTGAAGGCGGAATCATGAACACTGAAGCTTTCTTT. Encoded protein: CSGAEGGIMNTEAFF.